These 11 T cell receptor beta chains were all obtained from the same sample, sequenced in a study of brain T cells in children with intractable seizures. Profiled with immunoSEQ multiplex PCR; TCRdb holds only in-frame clones, not every one. The data contain hundreds of thousands of clones, over 90% of them singletons. Time point denoted: blood from clinic visit 5 months post-surgery; TSC patient then seizure free. The input for sequencing was peripheral blood, taken 4 to 6 months after surgery. These receptor sequences come from a boy less than two years old with tuberous sclerosis and intractable seizures.

The chain links TRBV21-1 to TRBJ2-1; TRBD2, the table's D call, lacks a check against the DNA. TRBV21-1 is designated a pseudogene. This CDR3 has 18 amino acids. CDR3 sequence (DNA): TGTGCCAGCAGCAGTCGACTAGCGGGAGGCGTACGGTACAATGAGCAGTTCTTC. Amino acid sequence: CASSSRLAGGVRYNEQFF.

The chain joins TRBV11-2 to TRBJ2-7, with D possibly TRBD2 on 6 matching bases. Trimming stripped 5 bases from V and 3 bases from J, with 11 bases between. The CDR3 is 13 amino acids. Germline V CDR1 and CDR2: SGHAT, FQNNGV. The chain's CDR3 is CASSRRLVYEQYF. CDR3 in DNA: TGTGCCAGCAGCCGGAGACTAGTCTACGAGCAGTACTTC.

The chain combines TRBV6-4 with TRBJ2-2; D uncertain. Germline V gene sequence: CDR1 MRHNA, CDR2 SNTAGT. Trimming stripped 9 bases from V and 1 base from J, with 9 bases between. The CDR3 sequence is 13 residues long. In DNA form, the CDR3 reads TGTGCCAGAGGTAGAGGGAACACCGGGGAGCTGTTTTTT. Protein sequence: CARGRGNTGELFF.

The chain joins TRBV5-1 to TRBJ2-6; TRBD2 matches 10 bases. With V trimmed by 2 bases and J by 2 bases, 1 base remained unmatched. The CDR3 runs 16 residues. Germline CDR1 and CDR2: SGHRS and YFSETQ. The CDR3 DNA reads as TGCGCCAGCAGCTTAGCGGGAGGGCCTGGGGCCAACGTCCTGACTTTC. Amino acid sequence: CASSLAGGPGANVLTF.

The genes are TRBV4-1 and TRBJ2-7, with a weak D call TRBD2 (6 bases). From germline, CDR1 is MGHRA and CDR2 YSYEKL. This CDR3 spans 13 amino acids. The V end lost 3 bases, the J end lost 2 bases, and 8 bases lay between the germline ends. The CDR3 here is CASSQGLAYEQYF. The CDR3 bases are TGCGCCAGCAGCCAGGGACTGGCCTACGAGCAGTACTTC.

To note about this clone: At one end, the junction sequence differs from germline, possibly due to a read error. This chain uses TRBV7-7 with TRBJ2-7; 7 bases map to TRBD2. The CDR3 runs to 15 residues. Germline values: CDR1 SSHAT, CDR2 FNYEAQ (reference sequence). The CDR3 sequence is CASSPLGGSSYEQYF. CDR3 in DNA: TGTGCTAGCAGCCCCCTGGGCGGGAGTTCCTACGAGCAGTACTTC.

V is TRBV19 and J is TRBJ2-2, with D uncertain. V lost 8 bases and J lost 2, with 12 bases in between. There are 14 residues in the CDR3. CDR1 and CDR2 (germline): LNHDA, SQIVND (reference sequence). The DNA for the CDR3 is TGTGCCAGTGGAAAAGCGTTTAACACCGGGGAGCTGTTTTTT. It yields the protein CASGKAFNTGELFF.

This clone appeared once. The rearrangement uses TRBV11-3 and TRBJ2-6; TRBD1 is a possible D gene (5 bases). Between the trimmed V and J ends, which lost 2 bases and 1 base, there was a span of 21 bases. Per germline, CDR1 SGHNT and CDR2 YENEEA. The CDR3 covers 20 residues. CDR3 DNA sequence: TGTGCCAGCAGCTTAATAGGGTTTCCAGGGAAGGGATCTGGGGCCAACGTCCTGACTTTC. Its translation: CASSLIGFPGKGSGANVLTF.

The CDR3 spells CASSPGTGGYEQYF. Written as DNA, the CDR3 is TGTGCCAGCAGTCCCGGGACAGGGGGCTACGAGCAGTACTTC. V is TRBV2 and J is TRBJ2-7; 11 bases map to TRBD1. Unmatched junction bases numbered 3, after V lost 5 bases and J lost 3 bases. Per germline, CDR1 SNHLY and CDR2 FYNNEI. The CDR3 consists of 14 residues.

The rearrangement uses TRBV30 and TRBJ2-7; 7 nucleotides align to TRBD1. The CDR3 runs 14 residues. V shed 6 bases and J 2 bases; nucleotides not matched to a gene: 10. The germline gives CDR1 GTSNPN, CDR2 SVGIG (reference sequence). In nucleotides, the CDR3 is TGTGCCTGCAGCCAGACAGGGAGCACCTACGAGCAGTACTTC. This sequence encodes CACSQTGSTYEQYF.

The gene calls are TRBV7-9 and TRBJ2-1, with 7 bases aligning to TRBD1. The junction had 13 bases not matched to a gene; V was cut back by 0 bases and J by 2 bases. Germline V gene data show CDR1 as SEHNR and CDR2 as FQNEAQ (reference sequence). There are 19 residues in the CDR3. The CDR3 protein is CASSLATGRGILPYNEQFF. CDR3 DNA: TGTGCCAGCAGCTTAGCGACTGGCAGGGGGATTTTGCCCTACAATGAGCAGTTCTTC. Drawing the rest from reference TRBV7-9 and TRBJ2-1, the complete variable domain is DTGVSQNPRHKITKRGQNVTFRCDPISEHNRLYWYRQTLGQGPEFLTYFQNEAQLEKSRLLSDRFSAERPKGSFSTLEIQRTEQGDSAMYLCASSLATGRGILPYNEQFFGPGTRLTVL.